This paragraph covers one T cell receptor beta chain sequence. Its specificity is not known. The sample belongs to a study of shared clonotypes between healthy human individuals. Trimming at V came to 5 bases and at J to 4 bases, leaving 6 bases not matched to a gene. The CDR3 is 15 residues long. Germline V gives CDR1 SGHVS, CDR2 FNYEAQ. Clones were sequenced by immunoSEQ multiplex PCR, and TCRdb holds only the in-frame ones, with some missing. The top ten clones hold 0.14% of a sample with 2,500,000 or so clones, 90% to 95% of them seen once. Broader study findings: Sampling covered nothing but blood. Tissue TCR repertoires likely differ from those found in blood. Clonotypes which were not shared had lower generation probabilities than clonotypes that all four donors shared.

V is TRBV7-6 and J is TRBJ2-2; 8 bases are shared with TRBD1. The sequence was collected from a man younger than 35 in good health. Material: naive CD4+ T cells sorted from blood. As for subset: CD45RA+ positively selected. CDR3: CASSPRTGRTGELFF. The DNA for the CDR3 is TGTGCCAGCAGCCCCAGGACAGGGCGCACCGGGGAGCTGTTTTTT.